These T cell receptor beta chains were read from a single sample in a study of T cell responses to AZD1222 COVID-19 vaccine. Only in-frame clones appear in the TCRdb table, and some are missing; sequencing was by immunoSEQ multiplex PCR. The sample records about 120,000 clones, around 92% being singletons. The starting material was peripheral blood, obtained on day 0 of AZD1222 vaccination. These receptors were obtained from an adult in good health. Each CDR3 is given with its conserved first and last residue.

>TRBJ2-1|TRBV2
CASSEFVGYVDEQFF
>TRBJ1-2|TRBV5-4
CASSSADQGGYGYTF
>TRBJ1-1|TRBV5-1
CASRRGRGTEAFF
>TRBJ1-2|TRBV19
CASSIATGSDYGYTF
>TRBJ1-2|TRBV5-1
CASSLARDINGYTF
>TRBJ2-5|TRBV9
CASSVEPHGETQYF
>TRBJ2-5|TRBV2
CASGTEQGETQYF
>TRBJ1-1|TRBV3-1/TRBV3-2
CASSQAPPGTEAFF
>TRBJ2-1|TRBV24-1
CATSDAIHNEQFF
>TRBJ2-7|TRBV6-5
CASLAGTSFGEQYF
>TRBJ1-1|TRBV10-3
CAISETGGEAFF
>TRBJ1-5|TRBV3-1/TRBV3-2
CASSLGQGGQPQHF
>TRBJ2-1|TRBV6-1
CASSQAGGNYNEQFF
>TRBJ2-1|TRBV9
CASSVLAGGTYNEQFF
>TRBJ1-5|TRBV2
CASRTGLSNQPQHF
>TRBJ1-2|TRBV28
CASSPDRLPMYGYTF
>TRBJ2-4|TRBV27
CAPSLGAKNIQYF
>TRBJ2-7|TRBV4-1
CASSQETPSRHGYEQYF
>TRBJ2-7|TRBV5-5
CASSLGLAGVNEQYF
>-|TRBV28
CASSLSLTGTQYF
>TRBJ1-3|TRBV28
CASSLGNTIYF
>TRBJ1-1|TRBV5-4
CASSGPPGPPSEAFF
>TRBJ1-5|TRBV20-1
CSANDRGGNQPQHF
>TRBJ2-3|TRBV19
CASSPRDRGFPDTQYF
>TRBJ2-2|TRBV2
CASSLQPNTGELFF
>TRBJ2-5|TRBV5-1
CASSLGGAETQYF
>TRBJ2-7|TRBV4-2
CASSQLLFGGQYEQYF
>TRBJ2-3|TRBV24-1
CATSDRGTQLDDTQYF
>TRBJ1-1|TRBV18
CASGPTRLGQGGNTEAFF
>TRBJ2-7|TRBV13
CASSRHGTGSYEQYF
>TRBJ2-1|TRBV11-2
CASSPTAGAYNEQFF
>TRBJ2-7|TRBV3-1/TRBV3-2
CASSQGPYYTF
>TRBJ2-3|TRBV15
CATSGGLAGMDTQYF
>TRBJ1-3|TRBV28
CASSLTSSGNTIYF
>TRBJ1-1|TRBV6-5
CASSYLGTEAFF
>TRBJ2-3|TRBV6-2/TRBV6-3
CASSRGKGLRNTDTQYF
>TRBJ2-1|TRBV7-9
CASSQTADEQFF
>TRBJ2-1|TRBV2
CAGSTISIRNEQFF
>TRBJ1-5|TRBV12-5
CASGLQGGQPQHF
>TRBJ1-4|TRBV29-1
CSVRDNFFSTNEKLFF
>TRBJ1-6|TRBV5-6
CASTPGASGAYNSPLHF
>TRBJ1-1|TRBV5-1
CASRQTGGTEAFF
>TRBJ1-1|TRBV5-7
CASSFYPGRVVEAFF
>TRBJ1-6|TRBV30
CAWNRDRGHSPLHF